A single sample is the source of the 25 T cell receptor beta chains below, sequenced in a study of blood T cell repertoires in COVID-19. This table comes from immunoSEQ multiplex PCR, and its TCRdb copy is limited to in-frame clones, with some not included. The sample contains a few hundred thousand clones, about 90% of which appear only once. Sequencing input: PBMCs or T cells enriched from blood (not recorded which). These receptors were taken from a woman under 30 with acute COVID-19.

The chain is built from TRBV29-1 and TRBJ1-1; 9 bases are a match to TRBD1. There are 13 residues in the CDR3. Germline trimming cut 7 bases from V and 7 bases from J; bases unmatched to any gene: 10. Germline CDR1 SQVTM, CDR2 ANQGSEA. CDR3 nucleotides: TGCAGCGCTTCGACAGGGGGAGTTGGTGAAGCTTTCTTT. Residues: CSASTGGVGEAFF.

The chain joins TRBV3-1 (or the pseudogene TRBV3-2) to TRBJ2-1, with 10 bases identical to TRBD2. The germline gives CDR1 LGHDT, CDR2 YNNKEL (reference sequence). The V gene end was trimmed by 3 bases and the J gene end by 4 bases; junction bases not matched to a gene: 6. The CDR3 consists of 16 residues. CDR3 in DNA: TGTGCCAGCAGCCAGGTGACTAGCGGGCTGTACAATGAGCAGTTCTTC. It encodes CASSQVTSGLYNEQFF.

The chain combines TRBV2 with TRBJ1-3, with TRBD1 matching over 9 bases. V shed 6 bases, J shed 0 bases, and the junction held 15 bases outside the gene matches. CDR3 size: 19 residues. CDR1 SNHLY and CDR2 FYNNEI come from the germline V gene. This CDR3 reads CASRGVRDRAFLSGNTIYF. Written as DNA, the CDR3 is TGTGCCAGCAGGGGGGTCCGGGACAGGGCATTTCTCTCTGGAAACACCATATATTTT.

The CDR3 DNA sequence: TGTGCCAGCGGAATAGCGGGGGAATCCTACAATGAGCAGTTCTTC. Amino acids: CASGIAGESYNEQFF. The chain joins TRBV28 to TRBJ2-1; 9 bases agree with TRBD2. This CDR3 comprises 15 residues. CDR1 is MDHEN and CDR2 is SYDVKM in the germline V gene. V shed 8 bases and J 1 base; nucleotides not matched to a gene: 6.

Note on this clone: The identical CDR3 is also encoded by other nucleotide sequences in the sample. This sequence joins TRBV27 and TRBJ2-7; TRBD1 matches at 9 bases. From germline, CDR1 is MNHEY and CDR2 SMNVEV (reference sequence). Trimming at V came to 3 bases and at J to 1 base, leaving 1 base not matched to a gene. The CDR3 contains 14 residues. The CDR3: CASSFGTGSYEQYF. The CDR3 region has the DNA TGTGCCAGCAGTTTTGGGACAGGGTCCTACGAGCAGTACTTC.

The genes are TRBV11-3 and TRBJ2-5; D possibly corresponds to TRBD1 (5 bases). V lost 10 bases and J 10 bases, leaving 19 bases between the germline ends. CDR1 is SGHNT and CDR2 is YENEEA in the germline V gene. The CDR3 contains 12 residues. The CDR3 DNA is TGTGCCACCCAAATAGACCAGGGTAGCCAGTACTTC. Its translation is CATQIDQGSQYF.

The chain combines TRBV29-1 with TRBJ1-1, with a weak D call TRBD1 (5 bases). This CDR3 is built from 13 residues. The V and J ends lost 7 bases and 1 base respectively, with 13 bases between them. Germline V gene lookup returns CDR1 SQVTM and CDR2 ANQGSEA. In nucleotides, the CDR3 is TGCAGCGCGCGGACACTACCGAACACTGAAGCTTTCTTT. Encoded protein: CSARTLPNTEAFF.

This chain uses TRBV5-6 with TRBJ1-4; possible D gene TRBD1, 5 bases. Trimming stripped 4 bases from V and 0 bases from J, with 7 bases between. The length of the CDR3 is 14 residues. The germline V gene has CDR1 SGHDT and CDR2 YYEEEE. The CDR3 here is CASSPGATNEKLFF. The CDR3 DNA follows: TGTGCCAGCAGCCCGGGGGCAACTAATGAAAAACTGTTTTTT.

This sequence joins TRBV5-1 and TRBJ2-1; tentative D call: TRBD1 (5 bases). Germline CDR1 reads SGHRS; CDR2 reads YFSETQ. V shed 1 base and J shed 10 bases, with 12 bases lying between them. This CDR3 comprises 13 residues. As DNA, the CDR3 is TGCGCCAGCAGCTTGAGGGGTCAGGTCGAGCAGTTCTTC. Protein sequence: CASSLRGQVEQFF.

There are a few counts of this clone. This chain uses TRBV9 with TRBJ1-4; 12 bases align to TRBD1. Trimming cost V 0 bases and J 6 bases; bases outside gene matches: 0. The CDR3 sequence is 15 residues long. The germline CDR1 and CDR2 sequences are SGDLS and YYNGEE. CDR3 amino acids: CASSVGDRGHEKLFF. The CDR3 region has the DNA TGTGCCAGCAGCGTAGGGGACAGGGGGCATGAAAAACTGTTTTTT.

This chain uses TRBV11-3 with TRBJ2-7; 9 nucleotides agree with TRBD2. The CDR3 sequence is 13 residues long. Germline CDR1 and CDR2: SGHNT and YENEEA. With V trimmed by 6 bases and J by 4 bases, 4 bases remained unmatched. The CDR3 region is CASRELAGYEQYF. The CDR3 DNA reads as TGTGCCAGCAGGGAACTAGCGGGTTACGAGCAGTACTTC.

The chain is built from TRBV29-1 and TRBJ2-3, with 8 bases that match TRBD2. The CDR3 sequence is 15 residues long. Per germline, CDR1 SQVTM and CDR2 ANQGSEA. J was trimmed by 6 bases and V by 6 bases; bases with no gene match: 14. The CDR3 protein is CSVPWPGGGGDTQYF. In DNA, the CDR3 is TGCAGCGTCCCATGGCCGGGAGGGGGAGGGGATACGCAGTATTTT.

The gene calls are TRBV2 and TRBJ1-5; 7 bases map to TRBD1. CDR1 is SNHLY and CDR2 is FYNNEI in the germline V gene. The V segment lost 8 bases and the J segment 5 bases; nucleotides outside the gene matches: 12. This CDR3 comprises 15 residues. The CDR3 sequence is CASRAGTVGDQPQHF. The CDR3 bases are TGTGCCAGCCGGGCGGGGACAGTGGGGGATCAGCCCCAGCATTTT.

The chain carries TRBV30 and TRBJ2-3, with 15 bases identical to TRBD2. V was clipped by 5 bases and J by 8 bases; unmatched bases: 14. CDR1 is GTSNPN and CDR2 is SVGIG in the germline V gene (reference sequence). There are 17 residues in the CDR3. The DNA for the CDR3 is TGTGCCTGGGGCGGGGCGGGACTAGCGGGAGGCCCGCGTACGCAGTATTTT. It codes for CAWGGAGLAGGPRTQYF.

The rearrangement joins TRBV10-3 to TRBJ2-2, with D tentatively TRBD2 (5 bases). V lost 2 bases and J 4 bases, leaving 5 bases between the germline ends. CDR3 length: 13 amino acids. Germline V gene lookup returns CDR1 ENHRY and CDR2 SYGVKD. The CDR3, as DNA: TGTGCCATCAGTGAGGAGGGCACCGGGGAGCTGTTTTTT. This encodes CAISEEGTGELFF.

This clone has a single count. V usage is TRBV18 and J usage is TRBJ1-1, with D uncertain. The CDR3 contains 14 residues. V lost 6 bases and J 1 base, leaving 12 bases between the germline ends. Per germline, CDR1 KGHSH and CDR2 LQKENI. The DNA for the CDR3 is TGTGCCAGCTCCGCGTGGGAGGGGAACACTGAAGCTTTCTTT. Translating it yields CASSAWEGNTEAFF.

The chain joins TRBV27 to TRBJ1-6; D not resolved. The CDR3 has 12 amino acids. V lost 3 bases and J lost 12, with 9 bases in between. From germline, CDR1 is MNHEY and CDR2 SMNVEV (reference sequence). The CDR3 region is CASSLPLLPLHF. DNA of the CDR3: TGTGCCAGCAGTTTGCCCCTACTACCCCTCCACTTT.

J is TRBJ1-1 and V is TRBV12-3 or TRBV12-4; D is ambiguous. V lost 6 bases and J 2 bases, leaving 10 bases between the germline ends. The CDR3 runs 13 residues. The DNA for the CDR3 is TGTGCCAGCAGCCTGACAACCAACACTGAAGCTTTCTTT. Translated: CASSLTTNTEAFF.

The chain employs TRBV18 and TRBJ2-5; TRBD1 might be the D (6 bases). Germline CDR1 reads KGHSH; CDR2 reads LQKENI. There are 13 residues in the CDR3. V was clipped by 5 bases and J by 5 bases, with 12 bases between them. This CDR3 is CASSIGQSETQYF. CDR3 DNA sequence: TGTGCCAGCTCAATCGGACAGAGTGAGACCCAGTACTTC.

J is TRBJ1-3 and V is TRBV29-1; possible D gene TRBD1, 5 bases. V lost 7 bases, J lost 0 bases, and 13 bases lay in between. CDR3 length: 14 amino acids. The germline V gene has CDR1 SQVTM and CDR2 ANQGSEA. CDR3 DNA: TGCAGCGCCCGAGACAGCCTCTCTGGAAACACCATATATTTT. The encoded protein is CSARDSLSGNTIYF. The full variable domain, with the rest looked up from reference TRBV29-1 and TRBJ1-3, is SAVISQKPSRDICQRGTSLTIQCQVDSQVTMMFWYRQQPGQSLTLIATANQGSEATYESGFVIDKFPISRPNLTFSTLTVSNMSPEDSSIYLCSARDSLSGNTIYFGEGSWLTVV.

The chain employs TRBV28 and TRBJ1-2, with D perhaps matching TRBD1 (5 bases). Per the germline V gene, CDR1 is MDHEN and CDR2 is SYDVKM. The CDR3 is 14 residues long. V was cut by 5 bases and J by 0 bases, with 10 bases left in between. CDR3 coding DNA: TGTGCCAGCAGTAAGGACATTACTAACTATGGCTACACCTTC. It is translated as CASSKDITNYGYTF.

This chain links TRBV19 with TRBJ1-1, with TRBD1 as a possible D gene (6 bases). This CDR3 has 17 amino acids. V was cut by 1 base and J by 1 base, with 16 bases left in between. Germline CDR1 and CDR2: LNHDA and SQIVND (reference sequence). The CDR3 DNA is TGTGCCAGTAGTATAGGACCGGGACAACGGGGGAACACTGAAGCTTTCTTT. This sequence encodes CASSIGPGQRGNTEAFF. The whole variable domain, remainder taken from reference TRBV19 and TRBJ1-1, is DGGITQSPKYLFRKEGQNVTLSCEQNLNHDAMYWYRQDPGQGLRLIYYSQIVNDFQKGDIAEGYSVSREKKESFPLTVTSAQKNPTAFYLCASSIGPGQRGNTEAFFGQGTRLTVV.

The gene calls are TRBV15 and TRBJ1-1; no clear D gene. V gave up 5 bases and J gave up 2 bases, with 15 bases separating them. Looked up from germline, CDR1 is LNHNV and CDR2 is YYDKDF (reference sequence). The CDR3 is made up of 15 amino acids. The CDR3 spells CATSSSFGGNTEAFF. Written as DNA, the CDR3 is TGTGCCACCAGCTCTTCATTCGGAGGAAACACTGAAGCTTTCTTT.

V and J are TRBV9 and TRBJ2-4, with D possibly TRBD2 on 7 matching bases. The germline gives CDR1 SGDLS, CDR2 YYNGEE. The CDR3 runs 14 residues. The germline V and J ends were trimmed by 3 bases and 5 bases, with 12 bases remaining between them. The CDR3 is CASSGGGKQNIQYF. In nucleotides, the CDR3 is TGTGCCAGCAGCGGCGGGGGCAAACAAAACATTCAGTACTTC. Supplemented by reference TRBV9 and TRBJ2-4, the full variable domain reads DSGVTQTPKHLITATGQRVTLRCSPRSGDLSVYWYQQSLDQGLQFLIQYYNGEERAKGNILERFSAQQFPDLHSELNLSSLELGDSALYFCASSGGGKQNIQYFGAGTRLSVL.

The J gene is TRBJ2-6, the V gene TRBV5-1; D perhaps matches TRBD1 (5 bases). The CDR3 is 21 residues long. Germline V lookup: CDR1 SGHRS, CDR2 YFSETQ. With 0 bases removed from V and 1 base from J, the gap between germline ends came to 23 bases. For the CDR3, the DNA is TGCGCCAGCAGCTTGGGGCTTGATCTCGTCCGGACAACTTCTGGGGCCAACGTCCTGACTTTC. Encoded protein: CASSLGLDLVRTTSGANVLTF.